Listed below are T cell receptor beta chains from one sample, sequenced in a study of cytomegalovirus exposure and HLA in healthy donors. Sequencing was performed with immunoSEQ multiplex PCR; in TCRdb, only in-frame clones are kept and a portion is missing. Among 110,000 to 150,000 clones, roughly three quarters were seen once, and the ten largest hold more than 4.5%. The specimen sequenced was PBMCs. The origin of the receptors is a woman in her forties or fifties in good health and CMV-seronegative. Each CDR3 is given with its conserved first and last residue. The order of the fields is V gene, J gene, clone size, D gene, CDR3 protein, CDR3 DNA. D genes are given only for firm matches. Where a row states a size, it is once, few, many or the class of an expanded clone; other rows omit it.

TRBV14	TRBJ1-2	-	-	CASSQETTRTDYGYTF	TGTGCCAGCAGCCAAGAGACCACCCGGACAGATTATGGCTACACCTTC
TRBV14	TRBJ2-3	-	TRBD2	CASSVRAGGADTQYF	TGTGCCAGCAGCGTGCGAGCGGGGGGCGCAGATACGCAGTATTTT
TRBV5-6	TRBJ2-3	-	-	CASSGGTDTQYF	TGTGCCAGCAGCGGCGGGACAGATACGCAGTATTTT
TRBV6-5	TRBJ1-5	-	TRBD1	CASSFLQGTWAQPQHF	TGTGCCAGCAGTTTTCTACAGGGGACTTGGGCTCAGCCCCAGCATTTT
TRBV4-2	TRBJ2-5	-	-	CASRPGGAGQETQYF	TGTGCCAGCAGGCCTGGAGGGGCTGGGCAAGAGACCCAGTACTTC
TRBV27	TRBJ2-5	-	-	CASSTDRRGETQYF	TGTGCCAGCAGTACTGACAGGAGAGGGGAGACCCAGTACTTC
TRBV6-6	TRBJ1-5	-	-	CASIGEGGAQHF	TGTGCCAGCATCGGAGAAGGGGGAGCCCAGCATTTT
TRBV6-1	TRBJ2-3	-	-	CASTPSLSTDTQYF	TGTGCCAGCACTCCTAGCCTTAGCACAGATACGCAGTATTTT
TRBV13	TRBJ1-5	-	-	CASSAGEGRGNQPQHF	TGTGCCAGCAGCGCCGGGGAGGGGCGAGGAAATCAGCCCCAGCATTTT
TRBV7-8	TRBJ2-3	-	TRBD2	CASSSRGGASDTQYF	TGTGCCAGCAGCTCGCGCGGGGGGGCCTCAGATACGCAGTATTTT
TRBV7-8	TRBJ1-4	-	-	CASRPGVVGEKLFF	TGTGCCAGCCGCCCGGGGGTCGTGGGGGAAAAACTGTTTTTT
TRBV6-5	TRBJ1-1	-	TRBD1	CASSYGTGHLEAFF	TGTGCCAGCAGTTACGGGACAGGTCACCTGGAAGCTTTCTTT
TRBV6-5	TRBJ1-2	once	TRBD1	CATRTGRLYGYTF	TGTGCCACCCGGACAGGGCGCCTGTATGGCTACACCTTC
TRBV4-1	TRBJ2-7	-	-	CASCQDRAKMLDEQYF	TGCGCCAGCTGCCAAGACAGAGCGAAGATGTTGGACGAGCAGTACTTC
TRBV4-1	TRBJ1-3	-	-	CASSQEGTPSSGNTIYF	TGCGCCAGCAGCCAAGAGGGGACACCCTCCTCTGGAAACACCATATATTTT
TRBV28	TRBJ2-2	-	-	CASSMSTGELFF	TGTGCCAGCAGCATGAGCACCGGGGAGCTGTTTTTT
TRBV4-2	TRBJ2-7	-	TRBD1	CASSQPEGALRNEQYF	TGTGCCAGCAGCCAACCCGAGGGGGCTCTACGGAACGAGCAGTACTTC
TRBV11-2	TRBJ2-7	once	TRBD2	CASQLAVLYEQYF	TGTGCCAGCCAACTAGCGGTTCTCTACGAGCAGTACTTC
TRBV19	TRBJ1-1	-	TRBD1	CASHKDRGTEAFF	TGTGCCAGTCACAAAGACAGGGGAACTGAAGCTTTCTTT
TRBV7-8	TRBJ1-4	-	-	CASSLRGPGQFNEKLFF	TGTGCCAGCAGCCTCAGAGGTCCAGGGCAGTTTAATGAAAAACTGTTTTTT
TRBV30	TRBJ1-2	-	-	CAWSVRQNYGYTF	TGTGCCTGGAGTGTCCGACAGAACTATGGCTACACCTTC
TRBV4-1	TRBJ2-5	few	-	CASSQDQGGTQYF	TGCGCCAGCAGCCAAGATCAAGGAGGGACCCAGTACTTC
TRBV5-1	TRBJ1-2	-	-	CASSAELNNYGYTF	TGCGCCAGCAGCGCCGAGCTCAATAACTATGGCTACACCTTC
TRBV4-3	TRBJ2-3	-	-	CASSQRGSADTQYF	TGCGCCAGCAGCCAGCGCGGAAGCGCAGATACGCAGTATTTT
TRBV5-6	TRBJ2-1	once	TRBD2	CASSSAGTSGAYNEQFF	TGTGCCAGCAGCTCAGCCGGGACTAGCGGGGCCTACAATGAGCAGTTCTTC
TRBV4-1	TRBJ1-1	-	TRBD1	CASRQGGGLGSSEAFF	TGCGCCAGCAGACAGGGGGGGGGTCTCGGGTCTTCTGAAGCTTTCTTT
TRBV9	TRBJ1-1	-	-	CASSVTGYTEAFF	TGTGCCAGCAGCGTTACAGGGTACACTGAAGCTTTCTTT
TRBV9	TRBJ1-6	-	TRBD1	CASSGQGSDNSPLHF	TGTGCCAGCAGCGGACAGGGGTCAGATAATTCACCCCTCCACTTT
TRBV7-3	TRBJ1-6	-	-	CASSQYGGRNSPLHF	TGTGCCAGCAGCCAATACGGAGGACGGAATTCACCCCTCCACTTT
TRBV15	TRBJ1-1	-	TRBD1	CATSKGSTGGMNTEAFF	TGTGCCACCAGCAAGGGATCCACAGGGGGAATGAACACTGAAGCTTTCTTT
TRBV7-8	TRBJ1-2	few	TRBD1	CASSFRQGAGGYTF	TGTGCCAGCAGCTTTCGACAGGGGGCTGGTGGCTACACCTTC
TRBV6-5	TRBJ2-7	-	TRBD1	CASSRRDSTYEQYF	TGTGCCAGCAGCCGCCGGGACAGCACCTACGAGCAGTACTTC
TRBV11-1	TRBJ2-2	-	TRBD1	CASSQDRGGGELFF	TGTGCCAGCAGCCAAGACAGGGGAGGCGGGGAGCTGTTTTTT
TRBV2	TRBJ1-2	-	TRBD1	CASRATGGYGWYTF	TGTGCCAGCCGGGCCACAGGGGGCTATGGTTGGTACACCTTC
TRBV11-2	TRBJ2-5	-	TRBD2	CASSLLWRGGEETQYF	TGTGCCAGCAGCTTACTGTGGCGGGGGGGTGAAGAGACCCAGTACTTC
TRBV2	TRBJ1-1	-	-	CASSAIRGSNTEAFF	TGTGCCAGCAGTGCCATCCGGGGGTCAAACACTGAAGCTTTCTTT
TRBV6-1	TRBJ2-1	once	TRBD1	CASSPRQGASNEQFF	TGTGCCAGCAGTCCCCGACAGGGGGCCAGCAATGAGCAGTTCTTC
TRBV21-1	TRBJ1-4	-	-	CASSKAIGRGEKLFF	TGTGCCAGCAGCAAAGCGATTGGGCGTGGTGAAAAACTGTTTTTT
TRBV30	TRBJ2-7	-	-	CAWSVRRLGYEQYF	TGTGCCTGGAGTGTACGAAGGTTGGGCTACGAGCAGTACTTC